The T cell receptor beta chain described here comes from a study of T cells in Graves' hyperthyroidism and ophthalmopathy. Uncontrolled infection, other autoimmune disease, pregnancy or lactation excluded patients. Researchers took RNA transcripts and amplified the TCR beta CDR3 regions from them. A first-round RT-PCR of the TCR CDR3 used the HTBI primer set. TCRdb reprocessed the multiplex PCR reads via MiXCR and lists one record per CDR3 protein. The sample consists of about 640,000 distinct CDR3 sequences, 45% of them appearing once. The material sequenced was peripheral blood or thyroid tissue (not recorded which). The sequence was obtained from an adult man with Graves' disease, either hyperthyroidism or ophthalmopathy (not recorded which).

CDR3 nucleotide sequence: TGTGCCACCAGCAGAGATCCGCGGGAGGGATCCAAAAACATTCAGTACTTC. Its translation is CATSRDPREGSKNIQYF. This rearrangement joins TRBV15 to TRBJ2-4, with TRBD2 identical over 9 bases. CDR3 length: 17 residues. Germline V CDR1 and CDR2: LNHNV, YYDKDF (reference sequence). V trimming: 0 bases; J trimming: 2 bases; junction bases outside the gene matches: 5.